Below, 6 T cell receptor beta chains from the same sample are listed, as sequenced in a study of blood T cells in healthy people across ages. A J-beta primer mix and a sample-barcoded 5' primer were used in a second PCR of about 6 to 12 cycles. TCRdb reanalysed the 5' RACE reads using MiXCR and keeps one entry per CDR3 protein. The sample records over a million distinct CDR3 sequences, around 39% being singletons. The specimen sequenced was blood. The receptor source for this set is a woman aged 18 to 35 in good health.

This clonotype was observed once. The genes are TRBV6-4 and TRBJ2-3, with D perhaps being TRBD1 or TRBD2 (7 bases each). This CDR3 has 16 residues. The germline V gene encodes CDR1 MRHNA and CDR2 SNTAGT. Deletions cut 2 bases from V and 2 bases from J, with 14 bases between. CDR3 sequence (DNA): TGTGCCAGCAGTGACCAGGGGGGGAGGCACACAGATACGCAGTATTTT. It codes for CASSDQGGRHTDTQYF.

The chain is built from TRBV3-1 and TRBJ2-5; 8 nucleotides align to TRBD2. This CDR3 has 12 amino acids. Germline lookup yields CDR1 LGHDT and CDR2 YNNKEL (reference sequence). The junction had 4 bases not matched to a gene; V was cut back by 3 bases and J by 10 bases. The CDR3 is CASSHSGGDQYF. Here the CDR3 DNA reads TGTGCCAGCAGCCACTCCGGGGGGGACCAGTACTTC.

The table lists this clonotype with a few counts. CDR3 residues: CANTRAGVCNEQFF. CDR3 DNA: TGTGCGAATACACGAGCGGGAGTCTGCAATGAGCAGTTCTTC. This chain connects TRBV6-5 to TRBJ2-1; 8 nucleotides agree with TRBD2. CDR3 size: 14 residues. CDR1 and CDR2 from the germline V gene are MNHEY and SVGAGI.

This clonotype was picked up a small number of times. The chain couples TRBV4-1 to TRBJ1-2, with D perhaps matching TRBD1 (6 bases). CDR3 length: 14 amino acids. With 3 bases removed from V and 7 bases from J, the gap between germline ends came to 15 bases. Germline CDR1 MGHRA, CDR2 YSYEKL. The CDR3 loop reads CASSQEQGSTGYTF. Here the CDR3 DNA reads TGCGCCAGCAGCCAGGAACAGGGTTCAACTGGCTACACCTTC.

J is TRBJ2-5 and V is TRBV20-1; D remains ambiguous. The CDR3 is 12 residues long. Germline CDR1 DFQATT, CDR2 SNEGSKA (reference sequence). V was shortened by 0 bases and J by 11 bases, with 13 bases between the two germline ends. The CDR3 is CSARDRKHEQYF. CDR3 sequence (DNA): TGCAGTGCTAGAGATCGGAAGCATGAGCAGTACTTC.

A few counts support this clonotype. V gene TRBV6-5 combines with J gene TRBJ2-7, with a possible D match to TRBD2 (5 bases). The V gene's germline CDR1 is MNHEY and CDR2 SVGAGI. The CDR3 runs to 11 residues. V dropped 5 bases and J dropped 11 bases, with 13 bases sitting between them. The CDR3 here is CASSNRGVEYF. The CDR3 DNA sequence: TGTGCCAGCAGTAATCGGGGAGTGGAGTACTTC.